This T cell receptor (beta chain) was profiled in a study of cytomegalovirus exposure and HLA in healthy donors. Germline CDR1 reads LGHNT; CDR2 reads FRNRAP. CDR3 size: 17 residues. The V end lost 0 bases, the J end lost 1 base, and 13 bases lay between the germline ends. For this clone: The antigen is not known.

Overall study results and limits: Sequencing likely generated an artifact that appeared as a cluster of highly shared sequence variants.

Donors likely had unrecorded immune exposures despite being nominally healthy when sampled. Primers included in the PCR were 60 Vbeta and 13 Jbeta primers. Authors' data handling: An analysis performed later counted around 86 million unique TCR beta chains (roughly 11 million of them shared). TCRdb keeps only in-frame clones here, not all; method: immunoSEQ multiplex PCR. V, J and clone size reflect that table, while D and trimming were determined from the DNA. The sample carries 36,000 or so clones, approximately 80% recorded once. Sequenced: PBMCs. The rearrangement links TRBV12-5 to TRBJ1-5; D is uncertain. The source of this sequence is a woman aged 18-29 years in good health and CMV-seronegative. CDR3 nucleotides: TGTGCTAGTGGTTTGGTACTCGGTCCGAGGAGCAATCAGCCCCAGCATTTT. It translates to CASGLVLGPRSNQPQHF.